These 9 T cell receptor beta chains came from one sample sequenced in a study of tumor-infiltrating lymphocytes in primary liver carcinoma. Unsorted bulk tissue of about 20-30 mg yielded co-extracted RNA and DNA. Total RNA amounting to around 540 ng was the source from which TCR beta cDNA was made with a constant-region primer. Libraries for TCR beta were built through three nested multiplex PCR rounds, which together made up a slightly modified ARM-PCR procedure. The first two PCR rounds used TRBV1-TRBV30 primers with a Cbeta primer, approximately 10 cycles each. TCRdb itself ran the multiplex PCR reads through MiXCR, one entry per CDR3 protein. The top ten hold 7.5% to 10% of the sample, which has around 100,000 distinct CDR3 sequences, around three quarters seen once. The specimen sequenced was liver tumor tissue from sampling region 5. Subset specified: tumor region T5, tumor centre. The receptors were sampled from a woman between 55 and 75 years old with primary liver carcinoma and hepatitis B virus infection.

As to this clonotype: A much larger clone lies one base from this, so it may be a read error. The V call is TRBV6-1, the J call TRBJ2-3; unclear D gene. The CDR3 has 15 residues. CDR1 and CDR2 from the germline V gene are MNHNS and SASEGT. DNA for the CDR3: TGTGCCAGAAGTGAATACTACAGCAGCACAGATACGCAGTATTTT. It yields the protein CARSEYYSSTDTQYF.

Turning to this clonotype: A junction end diverges from the germline sequence, so it may reflect a read error. The chain is built from TRBV11-2 and TRBJ2-1, with TRBD2 identical over 7 bases. There are 17 residues in the CDR3. Germline V gene data show CDR1 as SGHAT and CDR2 as FQNNGV. CDR3 sequence (DNA): TGTGCCAGCAGCAGGAGACTAGCTGGAGGGCCGGGGGATGTGCAGTTGTTC. It specifies CASSRRLAGGPGDVQLF.

As concerns this clonotype: A read error may produce the germline difference seen at one junction end. The chain is built from TRBV12-3 or TRBV12-4 and TRBJ1-1; D is unclear. The CDR3 runs to 13 residues. As DNA, the CDR3 is TGTGCCAGCAGTATGTCAGAGAACACTGAGGCTTTCTTT. Translated, it gives CASSMSENTEAFF.

In its sample, this clonotype was seen once. Because the CDR3 is missing its conserved closing phenylalanine or tryptophan, this is likely a read error. Here the CDR3 DNA reads TGTGCCACTCGTGGGCGGTTGAACACCGAAGCTTTCTAT. Translation gives CATRGRLNTEAFY. The chain joins TRBV6-1 to TRBJ1-1; D gene ambiguous. Germline V CDR1 and CDR2: MNHNS, SASEGT. The CDR3 covers 13 residues.

As to this clonotype: One end of the junction is discordant with germline, which a read error may explain. This rearrangement joins TRBV11-1 to TRBJ2-3; TRBD1 matches at 9 bases. The CDR3 has 15 amino acids. CDR1 is SGHAT and CDR2 is FQDESV in the germline V gene (reference sequence). CDR3 in amino acids: CTSSPRQGDTDTQYF. The CDR3 nucleotides are TGTACCAGCAGCCCCCGACAGGGGGACACAGATACGCAGTATTTT.

Turning to this clonotype: This may be a read error: a much more frequent sequence differs by one nucleotide. The chain has TRBV5-1 and TRBJ2-1; 9 bases fit TRBD2. The CDR3 is 16 residues long. Germline V lookup: CDR1 SGHRS, CDR2 YFSETQ. V shed 6 bases, J shed 3 bases, and the junction held 10 bases outside the gene matches. The CDR3 is CASNLAASGNYNEQFF. The CDR3, as DNA: TGCGCCAGCAACCTGGCGGCTAGCGGGAACTACAATGAGCAGTTCTTC.

The V and J genes are TRBV6-6 and TRBJ2-1, with 8 nucleotides matching TRBD2. The trim removed 7 bases at V and 6 bases at J, leaving 14 bases unmatched. The CDR3 spans 16 residues. Germline V CDR1 and CDR2: MNHNY, SVGAGI (reference sequence). The CDR3 protein is CASTPYGRAVINEQFF. As DNA, the CDR3 is TGTGCCAGCACCCCCTACGGGAGGGCCGTAATCAATGAGCAGTTCTTC.

The rearrangement joins TRBV11-2 to TRBJ1-2; D is undetermined. In germline, CDR1 is SGHAT, CDR2 FQNNGV. The CDR3 sequence is 15 residues long. CDR3 sequence: CESSLDSGVIYGYTF. CDR3 bases: TGTGAAAGCAGCTTAGATTCGGGAGTAATCTATGGCTACACCTTC.

This clonotype was recorded once. The junction differs from germline at one of its ends, possibly a read error. This chain connects TRBV28 to TRBJ2-3; tentatively, D is TRBD2 (5 bases). The CDR3 loop spans 15 amino acids. The germline CDR1 and CDR2 sequences are MDHEN and SYDVKM. The CDR3 DNA sequence: TGTGCCAGCAGTTTCAGACGGTCTAGCAGAGATACGCTGTATTTT. Translated: CASSFRRSSRDTLYF.